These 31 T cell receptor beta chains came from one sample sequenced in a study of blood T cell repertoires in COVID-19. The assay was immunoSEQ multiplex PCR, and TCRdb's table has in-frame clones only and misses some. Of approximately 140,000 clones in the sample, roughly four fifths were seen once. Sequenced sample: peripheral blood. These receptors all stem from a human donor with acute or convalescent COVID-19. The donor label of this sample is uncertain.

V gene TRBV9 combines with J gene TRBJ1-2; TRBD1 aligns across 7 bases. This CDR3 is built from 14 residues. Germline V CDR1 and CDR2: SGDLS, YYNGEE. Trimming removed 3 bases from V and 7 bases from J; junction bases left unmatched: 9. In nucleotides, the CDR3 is TGTGCCAGCAGCGGGACAGGATGGGTAGGTGGCTACACCTTC. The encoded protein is CASSGTGWVGGYTF.

The CDR3 reads CASSEQGNTEAFF. CDR3 nucleotides: TGTGCCAGCAGTGAACAGGGGAACACTGAAGCTTTCTTT. The chain combines TRBV25-1 with TRBJ1-1, with a weak D call TRBD1 (5 bases). Trimming removed 2 bases from V and 1 base from J, with 5 bases in between. CDR3 size: 13 residues. The germline V gene encodes CDR1 MGHDK and CDR2 SYGVNS.

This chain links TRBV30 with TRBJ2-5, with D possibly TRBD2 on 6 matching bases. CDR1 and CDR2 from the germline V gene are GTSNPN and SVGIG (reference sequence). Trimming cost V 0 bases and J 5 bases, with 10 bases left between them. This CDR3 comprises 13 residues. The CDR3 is CAWSVWRGETQYF. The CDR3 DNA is TGTGCCTGGAGTGTATGGCGGGGCGAGACCCAGTACTTC.

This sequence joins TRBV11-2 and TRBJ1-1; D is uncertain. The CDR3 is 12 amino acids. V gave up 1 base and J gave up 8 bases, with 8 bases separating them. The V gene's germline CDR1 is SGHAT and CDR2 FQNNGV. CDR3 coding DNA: TGTGCCAGCAGCTTAGGGAGCTACGAAGCTTTCTTT. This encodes CASSLGSYEAFF. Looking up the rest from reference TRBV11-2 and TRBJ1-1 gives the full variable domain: EAGVAQSPRYKIIEKRQSVAFWCNPISGHATLYWYQQILGQGPKLLIQFQNNGVVDDSQLPKDRFSAERLKGVDSTLKIQPAKLEDSAVYLCASSLGSYEAFFGQGTRLTVV.

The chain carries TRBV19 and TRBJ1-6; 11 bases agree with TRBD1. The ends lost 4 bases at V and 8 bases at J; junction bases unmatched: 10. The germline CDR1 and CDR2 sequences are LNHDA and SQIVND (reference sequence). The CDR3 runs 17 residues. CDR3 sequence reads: CASSTSGTGGLDSPLHF. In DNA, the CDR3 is TGTGCCAGTAGTACTTCCGGGACAGGGGGTTTGGATTCACCCCTCCACTTT.

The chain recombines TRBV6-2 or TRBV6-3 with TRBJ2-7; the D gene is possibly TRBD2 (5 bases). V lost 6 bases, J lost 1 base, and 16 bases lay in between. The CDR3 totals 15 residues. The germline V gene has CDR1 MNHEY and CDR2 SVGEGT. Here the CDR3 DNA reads TGTGCCAGCAGCCCCCGCCTGGGAGCATCCTACGAGCAGTACTTC. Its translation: CASSPRLGASYEQYF.

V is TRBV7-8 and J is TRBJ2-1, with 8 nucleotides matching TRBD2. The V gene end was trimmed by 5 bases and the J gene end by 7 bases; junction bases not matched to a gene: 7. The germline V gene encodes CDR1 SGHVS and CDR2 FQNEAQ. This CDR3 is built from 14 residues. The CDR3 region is CASSPGGARNEQFF. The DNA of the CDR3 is TGTGCCAGCAGCCCCGGGGGGGCTAGGAATGAGCAGTTCTTC.

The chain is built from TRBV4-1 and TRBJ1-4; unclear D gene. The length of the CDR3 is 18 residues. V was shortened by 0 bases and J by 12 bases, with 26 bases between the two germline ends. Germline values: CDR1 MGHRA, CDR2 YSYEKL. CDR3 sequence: CASSQEDPKVSPNEELFF. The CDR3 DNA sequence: TGCGCCAGCAGCCAAGAGGATCCGAAGGTGTCCCCCAATGAGGAACTGTTTTTT.

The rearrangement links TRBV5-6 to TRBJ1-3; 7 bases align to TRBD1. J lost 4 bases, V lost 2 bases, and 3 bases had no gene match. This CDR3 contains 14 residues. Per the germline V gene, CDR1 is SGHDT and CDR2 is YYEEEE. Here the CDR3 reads CASSFGTAGNTIYF. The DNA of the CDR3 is TGTGCCAGCAGCTTCGGGACAGCAGGAAACACCATATATTTT.

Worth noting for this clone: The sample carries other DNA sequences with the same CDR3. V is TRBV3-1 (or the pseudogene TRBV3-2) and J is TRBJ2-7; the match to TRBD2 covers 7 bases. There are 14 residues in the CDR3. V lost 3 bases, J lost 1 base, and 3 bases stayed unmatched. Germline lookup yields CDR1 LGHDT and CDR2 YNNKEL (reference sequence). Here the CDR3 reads CASSQRGGSYEQYF. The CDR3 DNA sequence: TGTGCCAGCAGCCAGCGGGGAGGGTCCTACGAGCAGTACTTC.

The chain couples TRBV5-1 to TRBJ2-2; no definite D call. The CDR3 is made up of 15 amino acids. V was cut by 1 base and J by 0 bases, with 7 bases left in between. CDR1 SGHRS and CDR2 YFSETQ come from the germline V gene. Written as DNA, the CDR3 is TGCGCCAGCAGCTTGATCGGGTCGAACACCGGGGAGCTGTTTTTT. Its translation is CASSLIGSNTGELFF.

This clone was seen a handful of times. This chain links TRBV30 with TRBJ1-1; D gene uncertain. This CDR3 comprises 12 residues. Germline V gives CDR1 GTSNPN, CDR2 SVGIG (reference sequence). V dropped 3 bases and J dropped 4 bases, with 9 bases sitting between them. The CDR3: CAWSEYGTEAFF. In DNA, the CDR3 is TGTGCCTGGAGCGAATACGGCACTGAAGCTTTCTTT. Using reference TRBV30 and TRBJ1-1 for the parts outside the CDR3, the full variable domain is SQTIHQWPATLVQPVGSPLSLECTVEGTSNPNLYWYRQAAGRGLQLLFYSVGIGQISSEVPQNLSASRPQDRQFILSSKKLLLSDSGFYLCAWSEYGTEAFFGQGTRLTVV.

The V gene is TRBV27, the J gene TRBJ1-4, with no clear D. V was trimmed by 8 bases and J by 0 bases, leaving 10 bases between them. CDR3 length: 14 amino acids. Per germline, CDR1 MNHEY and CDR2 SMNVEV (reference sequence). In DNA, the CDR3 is TGTGCCAGCCGAGCCTTAGCAACTAATGAAAAACTGTTTTTT. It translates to CASRALATNEKLFF.

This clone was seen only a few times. CDR3 in DNA: TGTGCCAGCAGCCCTTTAACAGGTCTCTCCTACAATGAGCAGTTCTTC. It codes for CASSPLTGLSYNEQFF. The V gene is TRBV11-2, the J gene TRBJ2-1; D is possibly TRBD1 (5 bases). This CDR3 is built from 16 residues. The ends were cut back, 5 bases at V and 0 bases at J, with 14 bases in the middle. From germline, CDR1 is SGHAT and CDR2 FQNNGV. Looking up the rest from reference TRBV11-2 and TRBJ2-1 gives the full variable domain: EAGVAQSPRYKIIEKRQSVAFWCNPISGHATLYWYQQILGQGPKLLIQFQNNGVVDDSQLPKDRFSAERLKGVDSTLKIQPAKLEDSAVYLCASSPLTGLSYNEQFFGPGTRLTVL.

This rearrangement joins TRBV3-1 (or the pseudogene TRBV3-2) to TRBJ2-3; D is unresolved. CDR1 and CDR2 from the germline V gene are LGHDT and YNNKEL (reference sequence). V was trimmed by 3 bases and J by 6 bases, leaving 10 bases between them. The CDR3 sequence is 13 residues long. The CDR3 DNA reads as TGTGCCAGCAGCCATGTTCCCGGGGATACGCAGTATTTT. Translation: CASSHVPGDTQYF.

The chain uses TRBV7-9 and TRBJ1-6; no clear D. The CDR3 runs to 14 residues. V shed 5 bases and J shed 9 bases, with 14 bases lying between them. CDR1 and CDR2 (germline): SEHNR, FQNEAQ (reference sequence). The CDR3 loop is CASSLTYSGSPLHF. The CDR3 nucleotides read TGTGCCAGCAGCCTAACTTACAGCGGTTCACCCCTCCACTTT.

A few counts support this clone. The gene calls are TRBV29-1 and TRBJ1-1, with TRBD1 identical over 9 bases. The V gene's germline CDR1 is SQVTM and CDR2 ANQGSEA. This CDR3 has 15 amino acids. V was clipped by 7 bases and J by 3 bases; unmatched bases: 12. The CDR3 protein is CSGLGQGGRDTEAFF. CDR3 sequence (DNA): TGCAGCGGATTGGGACAGGGTGGAAGGGACACTGAAGCTTTCTTT.

CDR3 bases: TGTGCCAGCAGCCAAGCCGCGCTAGACCCGTATTTT. It yields the protein CASSQAALDPYF. The chain carries TRBV3-1 (or the pseudogene TRBV3-2) and TRBJ2-3, with D hard to call. This CDR3 spans 12 amino acids. The germline V gene has CDR1 LGHDT and CDR2 YNNKEL (reference sequence). V was clipped by 1 base and J by 14 bases, with 13 bases between them.

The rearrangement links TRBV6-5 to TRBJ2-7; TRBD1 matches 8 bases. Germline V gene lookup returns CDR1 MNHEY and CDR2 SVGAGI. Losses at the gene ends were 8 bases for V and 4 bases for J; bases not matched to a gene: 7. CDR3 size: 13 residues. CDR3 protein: CASARDRLYEQYF. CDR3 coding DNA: TGTGCCAGCGCCCGGGACAGGCTTTACGAGCAGTACTTC.

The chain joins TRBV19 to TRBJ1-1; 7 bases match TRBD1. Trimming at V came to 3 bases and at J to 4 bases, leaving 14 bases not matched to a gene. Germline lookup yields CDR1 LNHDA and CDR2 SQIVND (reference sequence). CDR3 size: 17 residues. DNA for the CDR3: TGTGCCAGTAGTATTAGGGGGTCGAGCGCAGGGGGCACTGAAGCTTTCTTT. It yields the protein CASSIRGSSAGGTEAFF.

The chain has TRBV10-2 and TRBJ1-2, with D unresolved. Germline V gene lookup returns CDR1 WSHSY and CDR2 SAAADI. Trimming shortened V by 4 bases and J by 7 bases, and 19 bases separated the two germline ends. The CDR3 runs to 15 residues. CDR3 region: CASSGKEQWLTGYTF. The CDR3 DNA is TGCGCCAGCAGTGGAAAAGAACAGTGGCTAACTGGCTACACCTTC.

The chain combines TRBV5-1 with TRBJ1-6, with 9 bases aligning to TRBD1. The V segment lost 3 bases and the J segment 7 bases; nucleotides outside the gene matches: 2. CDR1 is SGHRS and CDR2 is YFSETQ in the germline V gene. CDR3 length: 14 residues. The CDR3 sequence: CASSSGTGNSPLHF. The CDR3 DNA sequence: TGCGCCAGCAGCTCCGGGACAGGGAATTCACCCCTCCACTTT.

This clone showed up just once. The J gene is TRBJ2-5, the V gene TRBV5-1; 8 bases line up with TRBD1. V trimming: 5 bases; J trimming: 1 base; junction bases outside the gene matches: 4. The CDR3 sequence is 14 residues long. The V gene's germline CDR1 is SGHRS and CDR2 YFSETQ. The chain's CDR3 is CASSRTGPQETQYF. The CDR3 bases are TGCGCCAGCAGTCGGACAGGGCCCCAAGAGACCCAGTACTTC.

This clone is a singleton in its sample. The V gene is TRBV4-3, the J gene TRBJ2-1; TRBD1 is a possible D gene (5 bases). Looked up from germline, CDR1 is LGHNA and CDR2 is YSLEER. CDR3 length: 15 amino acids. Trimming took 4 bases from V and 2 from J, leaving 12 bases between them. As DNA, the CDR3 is TGCGCCAGCAGCCTACAGGTAGGCACCTACAATGAGCAGTTCTTC. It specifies CASSLQVGTYNEQFF.

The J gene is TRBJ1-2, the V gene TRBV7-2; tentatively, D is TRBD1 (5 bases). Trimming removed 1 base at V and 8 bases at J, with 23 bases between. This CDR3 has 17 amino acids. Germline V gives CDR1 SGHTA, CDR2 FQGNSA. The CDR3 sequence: CASSLGARERLIKGYTF. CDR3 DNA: TGTGCCAGCAGCTTAGGGGCCAGGGAAAGACTTATTAAGGGCTACACCTTC. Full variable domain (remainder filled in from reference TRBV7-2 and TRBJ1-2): GAGVSQSPSNKVTEKGKDVELRCDPISGHTALYWYRQSLGQGLEFLIYFQGNSAPDKSGLPSDRFSAERTGGSVSTLTIQRTQQEDSAVYLCASSLGARERLIKGYTFGSGTRLTVV.

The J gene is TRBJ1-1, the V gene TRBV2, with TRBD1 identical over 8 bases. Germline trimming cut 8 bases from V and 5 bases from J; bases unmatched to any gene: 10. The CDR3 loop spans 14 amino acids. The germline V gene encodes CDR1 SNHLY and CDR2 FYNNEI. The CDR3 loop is CASPGTGSGTEAFF. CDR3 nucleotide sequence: TGTGCCAGCCCCGGGACAGGTTCGGGGACTGAAGCTTTCTTT.

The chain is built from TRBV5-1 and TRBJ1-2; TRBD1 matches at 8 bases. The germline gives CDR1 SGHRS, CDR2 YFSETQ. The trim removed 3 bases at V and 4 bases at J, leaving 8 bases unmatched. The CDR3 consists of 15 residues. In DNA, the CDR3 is TGCGCCAGCAGCTCGCCGGACAGGGCTGTCTATGGCTACACCTTC. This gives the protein CASSSPDRAVYGYTF.

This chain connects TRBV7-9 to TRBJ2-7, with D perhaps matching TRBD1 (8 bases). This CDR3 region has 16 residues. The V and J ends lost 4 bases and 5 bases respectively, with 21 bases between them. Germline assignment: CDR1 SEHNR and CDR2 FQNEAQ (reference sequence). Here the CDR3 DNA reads TGTGCCAGCAGCTCCGGGAGGACAGGGTCTCGGAACGAGCAGTACTTC. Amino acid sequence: CASSSGRTGSRNEQYF.

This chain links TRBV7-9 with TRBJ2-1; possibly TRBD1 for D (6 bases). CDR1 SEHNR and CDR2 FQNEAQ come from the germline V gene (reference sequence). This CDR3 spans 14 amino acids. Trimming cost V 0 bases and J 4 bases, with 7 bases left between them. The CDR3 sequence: CASSLAGAYNEQFF. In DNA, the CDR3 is TGTGCCAGCAGCTTAGCGGGGGCATACAATGAGCAGTTCTTC.

The CDR3 DNA sequence: TGTGCCAGTAGTATACCAGGGGGCGGACGGCGACAGCCCCAGCATTTT. It yields the protein CASSIPGGGRRQPQHF. V and J are TRBV19 and TRBJ1-5; 8 bases agree with TRBD1. The V segment lost 2 bases and the J segment 7 bases; nucleotides outside the gene matches: 10. Germline CDR1 LNHDA, CDR2 SQIVND (reference sequence). The CDR3 sequence is 16 residues long. The whole variable domain, remainder taken from reference TRBV19 and TRBJ1-5, is DGGITQSPKYLFRKEGQNVTLSCEQNLNHDAMYWYRQDPGQGLRLIYYSQIVNDFQKGDIAEGYSVSREKKESFPLTVTSAQKNPTAFYLCASSIPGGGRRQPQHFGDGTRLSIL.

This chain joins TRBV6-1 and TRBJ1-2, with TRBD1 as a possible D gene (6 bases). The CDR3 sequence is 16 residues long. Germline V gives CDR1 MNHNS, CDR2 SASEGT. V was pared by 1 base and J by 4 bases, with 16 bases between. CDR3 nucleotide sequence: TGTGCCAGCAGTGAAGGGGGGGGCAGAAATTCCTATGGCTACACCTTC. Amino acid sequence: CASSEGGGRNSYGYTF.